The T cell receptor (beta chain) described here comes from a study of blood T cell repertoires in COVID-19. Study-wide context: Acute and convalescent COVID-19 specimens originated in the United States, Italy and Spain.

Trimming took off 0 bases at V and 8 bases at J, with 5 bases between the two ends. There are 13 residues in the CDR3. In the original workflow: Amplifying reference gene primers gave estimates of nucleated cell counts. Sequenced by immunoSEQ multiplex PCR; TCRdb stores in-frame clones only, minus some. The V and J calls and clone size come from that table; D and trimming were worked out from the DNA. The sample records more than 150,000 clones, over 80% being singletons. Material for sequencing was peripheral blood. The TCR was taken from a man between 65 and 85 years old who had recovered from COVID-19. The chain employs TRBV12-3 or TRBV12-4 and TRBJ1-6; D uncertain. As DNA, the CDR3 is TGTGCCAGCAGTTTAGCTGGCCATTCACCCCTCCACTTT. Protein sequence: CASSLAGHSPLHF.